This T cell receptor (beta chain) was observed in a study of blood T cell repertoires in COVID-19. The wider study: The origin of the acute and convalescent COVID-19 samples was the United States, Italy and Spain. Nucleic acid was either cDNA or gDNA, and it came from T cells, B-cell-depleted T cells, or PBMCs.

The CDR3 covers 16 residues. The V and J ends lost 1 base and 1 base respectively, with 12 bases between them. Germline assignment: CDR1 SEHNR and CDR2 FQNEAQ (reference sequence). Donors of Cohort 3 who recovered were those that had two negative PCRs, clearance, or symptom resolution. The assay was immunoSEQ multiplex PCR, and TCRdb's table has in-frame clones only and misses some. The sample shows just over 300,000 clones, around 89% of them seen only once. Sample: PBMCs or T cells enriched from blood (not recorded which). This clonotype was obtained from a middle-aged woman who had recovered from COVID-19. This chain joins TRBV7-9 and TRBJ2-3; TRBD2 might be the D (5 bases). CDR3 sequence (DNA): TGTGCCAGCAGCTTAGAAGCGCGCGGGCGCACAGATACGCAGTATTTT. As protein: CASSLEARGRTDTQYF.